What follows are 15 T cell receptor beta chains derived from one specimen sequenced in a study of CD8+ T cells in alopecia areata. Isolated RNA was reverse transcribed into cDNA used as the sequencing template. The repertoire was sequenced with immunoSEQ multiplex PCR; TCRdb's copy has only in-frame clones and lacks some. The sample presents 90,000 to 130,000 clones, none singletons. Sequencing was performed on lesional skin. The receptor source for this set is a C3H/HeJ mouse with alopecia areata. These mice share the MHC haplotype H2-k.

This clone was detected a few times. The listed genes are named as in mouse. The read is 4 residues too short to cover the CDR3 end, so that end is filled in from the germline J gene. The rearrangement joins TRBV13-1 to TRBJ1-1; no clear D gene. Per germline, CDR1 NSHNY and CDR2 SYGAGN. V was cut by 6 bases and J by 1 base, with 7 bases left in between. The CDR3 consists of 12 residues. The part of the CDR3 DNA that was read is TGTGCCAGCACCACAATAAACACA. Translating it yields CASTTINT. The entire CDR3 sequence reads CASTTINTEVFF.

Of note for this clone: Any gene name here is a mouse gene name. The sequence runs out 4 residues before the end of the CDR3; the remainder is reconstructed from the germline J gene. The chain uses TRBV13-3 and TRBJ1-1; D may be TRBD1 (6 bases). The CDR3 is made up of 14 amino acids. CDR1 is NNHDY, CDR2 SYVADS, per germline. The V end was cut by 3 bases, the J end by 1 base, with 10 bases between. The part of the CDR3 DNA that was read is TGTGCCAGCAGTGGACCGGGACAAAACACA. Translated: CASSGPGQNT. The whole CDR3 region reads CASSGPGQNTEVFF.

Notes on this clone: The protein listed by TCRdb differs at residue 10 from the translated DNA, so the DNA translation is shown. Mouse names are used for the genes. CDR3 in amino acids: CTCRGHYNSPLYF. The sequenced CDR3 bases are TGCACCTGCAGAGGACATTATAATTCGCCC. The genes are TRBV1 and TRBJ1-6; D possibly corresponds to TRBD1 (5 bases). The read terminates 3 residues ahead of where the CDR3 ends, so the germline J gene completes it. TRBJ1-6 is noted as an ORF with a role that remains uncertain. V lost 6 bases and J lost 4, with 7 bases in between. The CDR3 spans 13 residues. Germline values: CDR1 NSQYPW, CDR2 LRSPGD (reference sequence).

This clone was counted between two and nine times. Here the gene names and germline are mouse. Coverage ceases 4 residues before the CDR3 finishes, and the germline J gene fills in the end. The rearrangement uses TRBV13-2 and TRBJ2-3, with 12 nucleotides matching TRBD2. The V and J ends lost 0 bases and 2 bases, in that order; junction bases with no gene match: 4. Germline CDR1 and CDR2: NNHNN and SYGAGS (reference sequence). This CDR3 comprises 17 residues. The CDR3 here is CASGDGDWGGDAETLYF. CDR3 DNA, as far as it was read: TGTGCCAGCGGTGATGGAGACTGGGGGGGCGATGCAGAA.

Worth noting for this clone: Gene and germline names: mouse. The CDR3 goes on 4 residues after the read ends, and that part is filled in from the germline J gene. The chain couples TRBV19 to TRBJ2-3; 11 bases are shared with TRBD2. V lost 0 bases to trimming and J lost 1 base; unmatched junction nucleotides: 4. The CDR3 consists of 17 residues. Per germline, CDR1 FNHDT and CDR2 SITEND (reference sequence). CDR3 region: CASSIDWGGDGAETLYF. The part of the CDR3 DNA that was read is TGTGCCAGCAGTATAGACTGGGGGGGCGATGGTGCAGAA.

This clone was picked up a small number of times. The genes and germline here are from mouse. The CDR3 end is not reached by the read, which stops 4 residues before it; the germline J gene fills it in. The chain joins TRBV14 to TRBJ2-7; D not certain. Germline loops: CDR1 SGHDT, CDR2 FRDEAV. CDR3 length: 11 amino acids. The CDR3: CASSQMYEQYF. Partial CDR3 DNA: TGTGCCAGCAGTCAGATGTAT. Full variable domain (remainder filled in from reference TRBV14 and TRBJ2-7): EAGVTQSPRYAVLQEGQAVSFWCDPISGHDTLYWYQQPRDQGPQLLVYFRDEAVIDNSQLPSDRFSAVRPKGTNSTLKIQSAKQGDTATYLCASSQMYEQYFGPGTRLTVL.

Details on this clone: Gene names and germline refer to mouse. The read finishes 4 residues shy of the CDR3 end, and the germline J gene is used to complete it. The V call is TRBV1, the J call TRBJ1-1; D might be TRBD1 (5 bases). CDR1 is NSQYPW, CDR2 LRSPGD, per germline (reference sequence). The length of the CDR3 is 14 residues. Trimming removed 2 bases at V and 3 bases at J, with 10 bases between. CDR3 DNA, as far as it was read: TGCACCTGCAGTGCAACCAGGGTGGACACA. Its translation is CTCSATRVDT. In full, the CDR3 reads CTCSATRVDTEVFF. Supplemented by reference TRBV1 and TRBJ1-1, the full variable domain reads VTLLEQNPRWRLVPRGQAVNLRCILKNSQYPWMSWYQQDLQKQLQWLFTLRSPGDKEVKSLPGADYLATRVTDTELRLQVANMSQGRTLYCTCSATRVDTEVFFGKGTRLTVV.

This clone was counted only a few times. Any gene name here is a mouse gene name. The read terminates 4 residues ahead of where the CDR3 ends, so the germline J gene completes it. The J gene is TRBJ2-4, the V gene TRBV13-3; D not certain. CDR1 and CDR2 (germline): NNHDY, SYVADS. This CDR3 comprises 13 residues. This chain's CDR3 is CASSGWQENTLYF. The sequenced CDR3 bases are TGTGCCAGCAGTGGGTGGCAGGAAAAC.

This clone appeared a few times. The protein recorded in TCRdb does not match the translated DNA at residue 11; the protein presented here comes from translating the DNA. Mouse gene names apply. The missing CDR3 end, 3 residues past where the read stops, is filled in from the germline J gene. The rearrangement joins TRBV5 to TRBJ1-6; D is perhaps TRBD1 (6 bases). TRBJ1-6 is an ORF, with its function uncertain. The CDR3 is 14 amino acids. Germline V gene data show CDR1 as LGHNA and CDR2 as YNLKQL (reference sequence). V was trimmed by 5 bases and J by 5 bases, leaving 10 bases between them. The CDR3 spells CASSGRQDNSPLYF. The part of the CDR3 DNA that was read is TGTGCCAGCAGCGGACGACAGGATAATTCGCCC.

About this clone itself: The gene symbols are mouse symbols. The read gets to within 4 residues of the CDR3 end, and the germline J gene fills in the rest. The chain combines TRBV13-3 with TRBJ2-7, with 9 nucleotides matching TRBD2. The CDR3 spans 13 residues. Germline V gene data show CDR1 as NNHDY and CDR2 as SYVADS. The covered CDR3 bases are TGTGCCAGCAGTTCTGGGGGGGTTTAT. Amino acids: CASSSGGVY. The CDR3, in full, reads CASSSGGVYEQYF.

This clone showed up just a few times. Germline and genes: mouse. The read comes to an end 4 residues before the CDR3 does, leaving the germline J gene to fill in the end. The genes are TRBV13-3 and TRBJ2-7; 8 nucleotides line up with TRBD2. This CDR3 is built from 15 residues. The J segment lost 0 bases and the V segment lost 4 bases, leaving 6 bases of the junction unmatched. CDR1 is NNHDY and CDR2 is SYVADS in the germline V gene. The CDR3 spells CASSIRLGISYEQYF. The DNA read from the CDR3 is TGTGCCAGCAGTATTCGACTGGGGATCTCCTAT.

This clone has a handful of counts. TCRdb gives a protein that differs at residue 12 from what the DNA encodes, so the protein here is translated from the DNA. Mouse names are used for the genes. The read finishes 3 residues shy of the CDR3 end, and the germline J gene is used to complete it. The chain uses TRBV19 and TRBJ1-3, with D hard to call. Germline values: CDR1 FNHDT, CDR2 SITEND (reference sequence). The CDR3 loop spans 15 amino acids. V gave up 4 bases and J gave up 0 bases, with 11 bases separating them. The part of the CDR3 DNA that was read is TGTGCCAGCAGTTCCAGACATAATTCTGGAAATACG. It encodes CASSSRHNSGNT. The entire CDR3 sequence reads CASSSRHNSGNTLYF.

A note on this clone: The listed genes are named as in mouse. Read data end 4 residues before the CDR3 end; the end is taken from the germline J gene. The chain is built from TRBV13-1 and TRBJ1-1; no clear D. The V gene lost 2 bases and the J gene lost 2 bases, with 7 bases spanning the gap. CDR3 length equals 13 residues. Germline values: CDR1 NSHNY, CDR2 SYGAGN. Partial CDR3 DNA: TGTGCCAGCAGTGAGACACCCAACACA. The encoded protein is CASSETPNT. Given in full, the CDR3 is CASSETPNTEVFF.

Only a few counts were recorded for this clone. Gene names are mouse gene names. The read is 4 residues too short to cover the CDR3 end, so that end is filled in from the germline J gene. The chain carries TRBV19 and TRBJ2-5, with a weak D call TRBD2 (7 bases). V lost 1 base, J lost 2 bases, and 11 bases lay in between. CDR1 and CDR2 (germline): FNHDT, SITEND (reference sequence). CDR3 length equals 15 residues. CDR3 sequence reads: CASSIFWGAQDTQYF. The sequenced part of the CDR3 DNA is TGTGCCAGCAGTATATTTTGGGGGGCCCAAGAC.

Concerning this clone itself: The gene names given are mouse names. From the germline J gene comes the end of the CDR3, since the read stops 4 residues before it. The sample has other DNA sequences that encode this CDR3 too. This chain uses TRBV13-3 with TRBJ2-5, with 8 positions matching TRBD2. Germline values: CDR1 NNHDY, CDR2 SYVADS. V dropped 5 bases and J dropped 0; count of bases not matched to a gene: 2. This CDR3 region has 14 residues. Incomplete CDR3 DNA: TGTGCCAGCAGATGGGGGGGTAACCAAGAC. Translating it yields CASRWGGNQD. The full CDR3 is CASRWGGNQDTQYF.